What follows are 19 T cell receptor beta chains derived from one specimen sequenced in a study of Ad26.COV2.S vaccination and SARS-CoV-2 variants. Using immunoSEQ multiplex PCR, the repertoire was profiled, and TCRdb retains in-frame clones only, with some absent. The sample lists hundreds of thousands of clones; 70% to 90% were seen once. Treatment denoted: some 20 received Ad26.COV2.S at low or high dose, single or two shots; 5 received placebo; per-sample allocation not given. Sampling occurred on day 63 after the first vaccine or placebo injection. The sample was peripheral blood, taken in a trial of Ad26.COV2.S vaccine versus placebo. Receptor source: a person between 18 and 65 years old who received the Ad26.COV2.S COVID-19 vaccine or a placebo.

The chain employs TRBV7-2 and TRBJ1-1, with TRBD1 matching over 7 bases. V was clipped by 5 bases and J by 1 base; unmatched bases: 1. CDR3 size: 13 residues. Germline CDR1 is SGHTA and CDR2 is FQGNSA. In DNA, the CDR3 is TGTGCCAGCAGCCGACAGGGGAACACTGAAGCTTTCTTT. Translating gives CASSRQGNTEAFF.

About this clone: This sample includes further DNA sequences coding for the same CDR3. This chain connects TRBV12-3 or TRBV12-4 to TRBJ2-1; D not certain. This CDR3 is 12 amino acids long. V shed 3 bases and J shed 4 bases, with 4 bases lying between them. DNA for the CDR3: TGTGCCAGCAGTTTTAGATACAATGAGCAGTTCTTC. This sequence encodes CASSFRYNEQFF.

The chain couples TRBV4-2 to TRBJ2-2; TRBD2 aligns across 13 bases. This CDR3 contains 16 residues. The germline V gene encodes CDR1 LGHNA and CDR2 YNFKEQ. Trimming took 4 bases from V and 3 from J; bases not matched to a gene: 2. CDR3 residues: CASSRTSGGDTGELFF. The DNA of the CDR3 is TGTGCCAGCAGCCGTACTAGCGGGGGGGACACCGGGGAGCTGTTTTTT.

The V and J genes are TRBV2 and TRBJ2-1; D uncertain. With 10 bases removed from V and 0 bases from J, the gap between germline ends came to 13 bases. The CDR3 has 14 residues. Germline lookup yields CDR1 SNHLY and CDR2 FYNNEI. The CDR3 region is CATLSKPSYNEQFF. The DNA for the CDR3 is TGTGCCACCCTTTCGAAGCCCTCCTACAATGAGCAGTTCTTC.

The chain combines TRBV7-8 with TRBJ2-7, with D perhaps TRBD1 (6 bases). The CDR3 consists of 15 residues. The germline V gene encodes CDR1 SGHVS and CDR2 FQNEAQ. V lost 1 base and J 3 bases, leaving 13 bases between the germline ends. The CDR3 loop is CASSLGQGSLYEQYF. The CDR3 bases are TGTGCCAGCAGCTTAGGCCAGGGGAGTCTCTACGAGCAGTACTTC.

The chain combines TRBV4-2 with TRBJ2-3, with 10 bases aligning to TRBD2. This CDR3 is built from 16 residues. Trimming removed 1 base from V and 0 bases from J; junction bases left unmatched: 1. CDR1 is LGHNA and CDR2 is YNFKEQ in the germline V gene. The CDR3 reads CASSQVAGGSTDTQYF. The CDR3 nucleotides are TGTGCCAGCAGCCAAGTAGCGGGGGGAAGCACAGATACGCAGTATTTT.

The chain carries TRBV19 and TRBJ1-3, with unresolved D. Trimming removed 6 bases at V and 5 bases at J, with 14 bases between. CDR3 length: 14 residues. Germline V gives CDR1 LNHDA, CDR2 SQIVND (reference sequence). The CDR3 protein is CASRDAGGRNTIYF. CDR3 coding DNA: TGTGCCAGTAGAGACGCAGGAGGACGAAACACCATATATTTT.

The chain carries TRBV6-1 and TRBJ1-5, with D uncertain. Per the germline V gene, CDR1 is MNHNS and CDR2 is SASEGT. The CDR3 consists of 12 residues. V lost 2 bases and J lost 6, with 5 bases in between. CDR3 loop: CASSEFPQPQHF. The CDR3, as DNA: TGTGCCAGCAGTGAATTTCCTCAGCCCCAGCATTTT.

The rearrangement uses TRBV2 and TRBJ2-5, with a tentative D call TRBD2 (5 bases). Trimming cost V 4 bases and J 5 bases, with 17 bases left between them. Germline-derived CDR1 and CDR2 are SNHLY and FYNNEI. The CDR3 sequence is 15 residues long. The CDR3 coding sequence is TGTGCCAGCAGTGGGGGAGAGTGGCCGGCCGAGACCCAGTACTTC. Its translation: CASSGGEWPAETQYF.

V is TRBV25-1 and J is TRBJ2-2, with D maybe TRBD1 (5 bases). The CDR3 covers 15 residues. The V end was cut by 1 base, the J end by 4 bases, with 10 bases between. Germline V gene sequence: CDR1 MGHDK, CDR2 SYGVNS. The CDR3 nucleotides are TGTGCCAGCAGTGAATTATACAGGTCCACCGGGGAGCTGTTTTTT. Translated: CASSELYRSTGELFF.

This chain joins TRBV3-1 (or the pseudogene TRBV3-2) and TRBJ2-5; no firm D call. CDR1 and CDR2 (germline): LGHDT, YNNKEL (reference sequence). The CDR3 covers 15 residues. The V gene lost 4 bases and the J gene lost 5 bases, with 17 bases spanning the gap. CDR3: CASSPHSLSAETQYF. The CDR3 DNA is TGTGCCAGCAGCCCCCATAGTTTGAGTGCGGAGACCCAGTACTTC.

The V gene is TRBV15, the J gene TRBJ2-1, with 8 positions matching TRBD2. The CDR3 sequence is 14 residues long. With V trimmed by 8 bases and J by 7 bases, 10 bases remained unmatched. Per the germline V gene, CDR1 is LNHNV and CDR2 is YYDKDF (reference sequence). CDR3 in amino acids: CATESSGSLNEQFF. For the CDR3, the DNA is TGTGCCACCGAATCAAGCGGGAGTTTGAATGAGCAGTTCTTC.

This clone has just one count. The CDR3 region has the DNA TGTGCCAGCAGCTTGGTCCTCAGGGGAGGGGATGAAAAACTGTTTTTT. It encodes CASSLVLRGGDEKLFF. The chain recombines TRBV5-8 with TRBJ1-4; D possibly corresponds to TRBD1 (6 bases). V lost 0 bases and J 6 bases, leaving 15 bases between the germline ends. The germline CDR1 and CDR2 sequences are SGHTS and YDEGEE. The CDR3 contains 16 residues.

V gene TRBV9 combines with J gene TRBJ2-3; D gene ambiguous. The V end was cut by 0 bases, the J end by 3 bases, with 5 bases between. CDR3 length: 13 amino acids. Germline assignment: CDR1 SGDLS and CDR2 YYNGEE. CDR3 sequence (DNA): TGTGCCAGCAGCGTAGCTCCGACAGATACGCAGTATTTT. It is translated as CASSVAPTDTQYF.

The rearrangement links TRBV6-1 to TRBJ2-7, with D perhaps assigned TRBD1 or TRBD2 (5 bases each). CDR3 size: 16 residues. V lost 3 bases to trimming and J lost 5 bases, with 20 bases between them. Germline lookup yields CDR1 MNHNS and CDR2 SASEGT. Written as DNA, the CDR3 is TGTGCCAGCAGTGATCAGGGAGCGGCCGTCCCTGACGAGCAGTACTTC. Protein sequence: CASSDQGAAVPDEQYF.

The chain joins TRBV12-3 or TRBV12-4 to TRBJ2-5; 7 nucleotides match TRBD1. V was pared by 4 bases and J by 3 bases, with 2 bases of the junction left unmatched. CDR3 length: 13 residues. The CDR3 protein is CASSYRGEETQYF. The CDR3 coding sequence is TGTGCCAGCAGTTACAGGGGTGAAGAGACCCAGTACTTC.

The rearrangement joins TRBV6-5 to TRBJ2-1; 8 nucleotides agree with TRBD1. CDR1 is MNHEY, CDR2 SVGAGI, per germline. Trimming cost V 0 bases and J 2 bases; bases outside gene matches: 3. This CDR3 is 16 amino acids long. CDR3 sequence reads: CASSYSGTGTYNEQFF. The CDR3 DNA is TGTGCCAGCAGTTACTCAGGGACAGGCACCTACAATGAGCAGTTCTTC.

The V and J genes are TRBV30 and TRBJ1-1; 7 bases match TRBD1. CDR1 is GTSNPN, CDR2 SVGIG, per germline (reference sequence). After removal of 0 bases from V and 8 bases from J, the junction contained 12 bases not matched to a gene. The CDR3 loop spans 15 amino acids. CDR3 amino acids: CAWSVLDRSTAEAFF. For the CDR3, the DNA is TGTGCCTGGAGTGTCCTGGACAGGTCCACCGCCGAAGCTTTCTTT.

This sequence joins TRBV5-1 and TRBJ1-2; D is unclear. CDR1 is SGHRS, CDR2 YFSETQ, per germline. The CDR3 sequence is 14 residues long. The V end lost 2 bases, the J end lost 5 bases, and 13 bases lay between the germline ends. CDR3 protein: CASSLRPTSYGYTF. Written as DNA, the CDR3 is TGCGCCAGCAGCTTAAGACCCACCTCGTATGGCTACACCTTC.